This T cell receptor beta chain comes out of a study of beta chain features in type 1 diabetes. V gave up 6 bases and J gave up 6 bases; unmatched junction bases: 8. This CDR3 spans 15 amino acids. Germline values: CDR1 MNHNS, CDR2 SASEGT. This clone came up a few times. The sequenced template was cDNA made from the entire isolated RNA. Method: immunoSEQ multiplex PCR; TCRdb's copy keeps in-frame clones and lacks some. The sample gives 200,000 to 250,000 clones, around 10% of which show up once; just under 0.035% is in the top ten. The source is a woman under 30 in good health. The chain is built from TRBV6-1 and TRBJ2-3; TRBD2 aligns across 11 bases. Sequencing used naive CD4+ T cells from blood. CDR3 nucleotide sequence: TGTGCCAGCAGCCCACTTAGCGGGGGGGCGGATACGCAGTATTTT. The encoded protein is CASSPLSGGADTQYF.